This T cell receptor beta chain was documented in a study of T cells after yellow fever vaccination (dated by TCRdb to between 2018 and 2020). Background for the entire study: Libraries from fractions with low cell numbers were prepared with the SMART-Seq v4 Ultra Low Input RNA kit. Bulk PBMC replicates and cell subsets were isolated from blood drawn at multiple timepoints before and after both primary and secondary immunization. To follow T-cell clones before and after both primary and booster YFV17D yellow fever vaccination, bulk TCR alpha and beta repertoires underwent longitudinal sequencing. The cohort comprised two healthy male donors, one aged 18 to 30 and one aged 30 to 39 years.

TCR cDNA was synthesized by 5'RACE template switching, through which a universal primer site and unique molecular identifiers were introduced. Priming of cDNA synthesis was performed from both the TCR alpha and TCR beta constant segments. Libraries were amplified in two PCR steps, with sample barcodes and sequencing adapters added in the second step. Sequencing of libraries was performed on Illumina HiSeq 2500 (2x100 bp) or NovaSeq (2x150 bp). In the original analysis: Reads were demultiplexed and collapsed into UMI consensus sequences with MIGEC, and V(D)J alignment was performed with MiXCR. Vaccine-responding clonotypes were identified with edgeR using replicate PBMC samples, with FDR below 0.01 and a log2 fold change above 5 up to day 15 being required. Bulk clonotypes were assigned CD4 or CD8 identity according to which sequenced CD4 or CD8 repertoire held them at higher abundance. TCRdb cleaned the public reads at Q25 with fastp, built clones with MiXCR and kept in-frame beta chains. Records with the same CDR3 protein are collapsed into one entry carrying the most frequent genes and DNA. The V and J calls were not made by the authors but by TCRdb's processing. Here the sample has approximately 550,000 distinct CDR3 sequences; around an eighth occur a single time. Together, the top ten hold over 12% of the sample.

This clonotype has a handful of counts. Its antigen is not yet known. No base qualities exist here, and no much larger clone lies one base off it. In the paper's terms, the treatment or condition label means: live attenuated yellow fever vaccine strain. Two biological replicates of bulk PBMCs were collected at each blood-draw timepoint. A standard Ficoll-Paque protocol was used to isolate PBMCs from peripheral blood. RNA was extracted with TriZol from bulk PBMCs, CD4 and CD8 fractions, and dextramer-positive and dextramer-negative fractions. V loses 5 bases of germline sequence and J loses 3 bases, and the interval between the two ends is 11 bases. Its CDR3 holds 14 amino acids, cysteine through phenylalanine. Only CDR3 DNA remains: 42 bases, in frame from the first base. CDR1 and CDR2 were assigned from the germline V gene as SGHVS and FNYEAQ. Here is what the overall study found, with its caveats: Computational filtering was required because FACS-sorted repertoires could contain abundant contaminating clonotypes from the bulk population. Because only a couple of donors were included in the study, the extent to which the findings can be generalized is limited. After the booster, most of the clones that had expanded following primary vaccination were detected again (about 95% of CD4 and around nine tenths of CD8), which suggests that memory was broadly maintained. The secondary T-cell response was found to be weaker but faster than the primary response, with a peak reached on day 5 rather than on day 15. A small fraction of clonotypes appeared in both the CD4 and CD8 compartments, likely as a result of convergent recombination.

The rearranged segments are TRBV7-6 and TRBJ1-5, with no reliable assignment of the D segment. Sample: PBMCs, taken on the day of the yellow fever booster vaccination. The clonotype originates from a young man who received the YFV17D yellow fever vaccine. The DNA sequence follows: TGTGCCAGCAGCCGCAGAGGGTACAATCAGCCCCAGCATTTT. It translates to CASSRRGYNQPQHF.